This entry is about one T cell receptor (beta chain). The data were taken from a study of technical replicates of blood from a handful of donors. After removal of 3 bases from V and 2 bases from J, the junction contained 13 bases not matched to a gene. CDR1 and CDR2 from the germline V gene are SGHRS and YFSETQ. The CDR3 is made up of 17 amino acids. TCRdb's table, derived via immunoSEQ multiplex PCR, lists solely in-frame clones and lacks some. The top ten clones hold about 2.9% of a sample with 55,000 to 75,000 clones, roughly 94% of them seen once. The V gene is TRBV5-1, the J gene TRBJ2-5; 7 bases fit TRBD2. This clonotype originated in a human donor in good health. Some clones in this sample may be carry-over from other donors' samples. Sequencing was performed on PBMCs. The CDR3: CASSSDPGLLGQETQYF. For the CDR3, the DNA is TGCGCCAGCAGCTCGGACCCGGGACTACTGGGGCAAGAGACCCAGTACTTC.